Here is one TCR beta chain with its context. Its antigen target is currently unknown. The conserved phenylalanine or tryptophan normally closing the CDR3 is absent here, so this likely arose from a read error. The DNA is omitted, as the CDR3 cannot be located on it reliably, and the CDR3 follows TCRdb's listing. The data belong to a study of tumor-infiltrating lymphocytes in primary liver carcinoma (dated by TCRdb to about 2017). Study-level background: Hepatocellular carcinoma (four) or combined HCC and intrahepatic cholangiocarcinoma (one) was present in the five patients, who were three men and two women aged 30 to 69 years. The tumors of the five patients were staged as T1-T3 N0M0, with maximum diameters ranging from 4.2 to 10 cm. Samples yielded roughly 3.65 to 7.5 million productive TCRbeta reads; read depth did not differ significantly between tissue types. For each liver tumor, the study sampled five regions along with adjacent normal tissue and blood, and applied TCRbeta repertoire sequencing, expression microarrays and whole-exome sequencing. A total of 35 or so specimens from 5 patients, comprising approximately 25 tumor regions, 5 adjacent noncancerous liver tissues and 5 peripheral blood samples, were covered by TCRbeta repertoire sequencing. To link TCRbeta repertoire diversity to the local molecular phenotype, the 20 to 30 tumor region samples were profiled with Agilent mRNA microarrays. Technical replicate repertoires showed high reproducibility, with mean shared-clone rates approximately 0.89 and correlation coefficients above 0.95. What the study reported, not specific to this receptor: The top 250 clones accounted for a significantly greater share of the repertoire in tumors than in blood (p = 0.039). Repertoire overlap was higher between tumor regions (mean about 36%) than tumor-adjacent (approximately 17%) or tumor-blood (14%) pairs, consistent with antigen-driven expansion. Because only the TCR beta chain was sequenced and unpaired alpha chains were not captured, true repertoire diversity is likely underestimated. The study included only five or six patients, and the authors note findings should be validated in a larger study. Only roughly 7-24% of top clones appeared in all five regions of a tumor, which suggests that tumor-infiltrating T cells are spatially heterogeneous. Bulk unsorted samples precluded comparing CD4+ and CD8+ T cell repertoires.

A constant-region primer and ProtoScript II reverse transcriptase were used to reverse-transcribe TCRbeta-specific cDNA from approximately 450 ng total RNA. TCRbeta libraries were built with three nested multiplex PCR rounds, a slightly modified ARM-PCR procedure. Each of the first two PCR rounds ran for about 11 cycles using multiplex TRBV1-TRBV30 forward primers together with a Cbeta reverse primer. Sample barcodes and Illumina adapters were added in a final 25-cycle PCR with Deep VentR polymerase. Before sequencing, amplicons between 200 and 500 bp were purified from gel using a QIAquick gel extraction kit. An Illumina HiSeq 2500 was used to sequence the TCRbeta amplicons with 250-bp paired-end reads. Per the original workflow: Trimmomatic v0.33 was used to quality-trim the reads, and FLASH v1.2.11 was used to merge paired reads so that full CDR3 sequences could be recovered. MiGEC v1.2.1b assigned V, D and J germline segments to the rearranged TCRbeta sequences. Clonotype statistics, along with Shannon-Wiener diversity indices, were calculated using VDJtools v1.0.0. To cut down on sampling bias, every analysis after diversity analysis relied on just the 250 most abundant clonotypes from each sample. TCRdb reprocessing: public reads trimmed at Q25 with fastp, clones called with MiXCR, in-frame beta chains kept. Identical CDR3 protein sequences are pooled into one entry, listed with their most common genes and DNA. The V and J calls, along with clone size, are taken from TCRdb and not from the paper's own processing. Across this sample there are tens of thousands of distinct CDR3 sequences, with 55% to 85% seen only once. Roughly a fifth of the sample comes from the top ten.

A total of 13 residues make up the CDR3, ends included. As encoded in the germline V gene, CDR1 is SQVTM while CDR2 is ANQGSEA. Without any cell sorting, total RNA and DNA were extracted together from about 19-30 mg of bulk tissue using the AllPrep DNA/RNA mini kit. Between November 2015 and early 2016, a few patients in China with histopathologically diagnosed primary liver carcinoma had surgical resection. At the time of sampling, the patients had chronic HBV infection and had not received any treatment. Each tumor was sampled at five spatially separated regions: the tumor centre plus the superior, inferior, left-lateral and right-lateral poles. Histology showed that every tumor sample contained more than 85% viable tumor cells. Fresh tumor and adjacent tissue pieces were bisected, with one half stored in RNAlater at -80 degrees C and the other half sent for histology.

The material sequenced was liver tumor tissue from sampling region 1. The cell subset or site label of this sample denotes: tumor region T1, superior pole. The receptor was derived from a man aged 35-49 years with primary liver carcinoma and hepatitis B virus infection. The rearranged segments are TRBV29-1 and TRBJ2-3; TRBD1 is the table's D call, not checked against the DNA. CDR3 sequence: CSRCPGGTDTQCL.